These T cell receptor beta chains were read from a single sample in a study of neoadjuvant nivolumab and ipilimumab in lung cancer. Libraries were prepared by immunoSEQ multiplex PCR; TCRdb keeps only in-frame clonotypes and omits some of them. Of about 13,000 clones listed, less than 75% are singletons. This specimen consisted of peripheral blood, obtained after neoadjuvant nivolumab, alone or with ipilimumab, at or shortly before surgery. Source of these receptors: an adult with non-small cell lung cancer. Both conserved end residues are part of each CDR3. D genes are given only for firm matches. The size field is filled for only some rows; it gives once, few, many or a size class.

TRBD1	.	TRBV5-1	TRBJ2-7	TGCGCCAGCAGCCCCTGGACAGGGAGCTCCTACGAGCAGTACTTC	CASSPWTGSSYEQYF
.	.	TRBV5-1	TRBJ2-1	TGCGCCAGCAGCTTGGCCGCGGGCTCCTACAATGAGCAGTTCTTC	CASSLAAGSYNEQFF
TRBD1	.	TRBV5-1	TRBJ1-2	TGCGCCAGCAGCTTCGGACAGGAGGGTGGCTACACCTTC	CASSFGQEGGYTF
.	few	TRBV7-9	TRBJ1-1	TGTGCCAGCAGCTTAGGGGGGTGGGCCGGCACTGAAGCTTTCTTT	CASSLGGWAGTEAFF
.	.	TRBV7-9	TRBJ2-3	TGTGCCAGCAGCAGACCAGAGGGAGCAGATACGCAGTATTTT	CASSRPEGADTQYF
.	.	TRBV18	TRBJ1-1	TGTGCCAGCTCACCATCGGGCAGGACAAACACTGAAGCTTTCTTT	CASSPSGRTNTEAFF
.	.	TRBV11-3	TRBJ2-7	TGTGCCAGCAGCTTAGATTTTAGAGGGGCCGAGCAGTACTTC	CASSLDFRGAEQYF
TRBD1	.	TRBV4-2	TRBJ1-3	TGTGCCAGCAGCCAAGGAGACAGGGCCAGCGGAAACACCATATATTTT	CASSQGDRASGNTIYF
.	.	TRBV19	TRBJ2-7	TGTGCCAGTAGTGCGACCTTCCAGGTTTTCTCCTACGAGCAGTACTTC	CASSATFQVFSYEQYF
.	.	TRBV7-9	TRBJ1-4	TGTGCCAGCAGCTTAGGGGATCAGGCAACTAATGAAAAACTGTTTTTT	CASSLGDQATNEKLFF
.	.	TRBV18	TRBJ1-1	TGTGCCAGCTCCCGATCCAGGGTTTCGAACACTGAAGCTTTCTTT	CASSRSRVSNTEAFF
.	once	TRBV18	TRBJ1-2	TGTGCCAGCTCCTCGGAAGGGACGTCCTATGGCTACACCTTC	CASSSEGTSYGYTF
.	few	TRBV5-5	TRBJ2-7	TGTGCCAGCAGCTTGGACTTTCGGACCTACGAGCAGTACTTC	CASSLDFRTYEQYF
.	.	TRBV5-1	TRBJ2-5	TGCGCCAGCAGCCCAGACCCCCCCCAAGAGACCCAGTACTTC	CASSPDPPQETQYF
.	.	TRBV9	TRBJ2-3	TGTGCCAGCAGCGTATCTACCTACACAGATACGCAGTATTTT	CASSVSTYTDTQYF
.	.	TRBV6-4	TRBJ1-2	TGTGCCAGCAGTGAGGCAGCTAACTATGGCTACACCTTC	CASSEAANYGYTF
.	.	TRBV7-6	TRBJ1-1	TGTGCCAGCAGCTCCGAGGGAGGGGCTGAAGCTTTCTTT	CASSSEGGAEAFF
.	.	TRBV7-2	TRBJ2-3	TGTGCCAGCAGCTTAGCGCAAGGGGCAGATACGCAGTATTTT	CASSLAQGADTQYF
.	once	TRBV5-1	TRBJ2-5	TGCGCCAGCAGCCCTACCTGGGGTCAAGAGACCCAGTACTTC	CASSPTWGQETQYF
TRBD1	few	TRBV7-9	TRBJ2-7	TGTGCCAGCAGCTCAGCCGCACAGGGGTTGAAGCAGTACTTC	CASSSAAQGLKQYF
.	many	TRBV2	TRBJ1-1	TGTGCCAGCACGCTAGTCAGGTTGTTAACTGAAGCTTTCTTT	CASTLVRLLTEAFF
.	.	TRBV7-6	TRBJ1-1	TGTGCCAGCAGCCAACAGGAGAACACTGAAGCTTTCTTT	CASSQQENTEAFF
.	.	TRBV10-2	TRBJ1-1	TGCGCCAGCAGTTTACAGCTGAACACTGAAGCTTTCTTT	CASSLQLNTEAFF
TRBD1	few	TRBV6-5	TRBJ1-4	TGTGCCAGCAGTTACGGGACAGGCTATGAAAAACTGTTTTTT	CASSYGTGYEKLFF
.	once	TRBV20-1	TRBJ2-5	TGCAGTGTAAGACCTCAAGAGACCCAGTACTTC	CSVRPQETQYF
.	.	TRBV7-6	TRBJ2-3	TGTGCCAGCAGCCTCGACCTCGGCGATACGCAGTATTTT	CASSLDLGDTQYF
.	.	TRBV9	TRBJ1-1	TGTGCCAGCAGCATAGGTCCTGAAGCTTTCTTT	CASSIGPEAFF
.	.	TRBV7-9	TRBJ1-2	TGTGCCAGCAGCTTAGGGGGGCGCATTTGGTCTGGCTACACCTTC	CASSLGGRIWSGYTF
TRBD1	.	TRBV6-5	TRBJ2-7	TGTGCCAGCAGACCCGACAGGGGGTCCTACGAGCAGTACTTC	CASRPDRGSYEQYF
.	.	TRBV6-5	TRBJ1-1	TGTGCCAGCAGTGCGACAGTGAACACTGAAGCTTTCTTT	CASSATVNTEAFF
.	.	TRBV9	TRBJ2-7	TGTGCCAGCAGCGTAGACGGGAATCGCTACGAGCAGTACTTC	CASSVDGNRYEQYF
.	.	TRBV7-9	TRBJ1-2	TGTGCCAGCAGCTTCGGGACGAGATATGGCTACACCTTC	CASSFGTRYGYTF
.	.	TRBV6-6	TRBJ2-7	TGTGCCAGCGTAGAGGGGGTGGGTGCGCAGTACTTC	CASVEGVGAQYF
.	.	TRBV29-1	TRBJ2-1	TGCAGCGTTGAGGGCAGGCTCCACAATGAGCAGTTCTTC	CSVEGRLHNEQFF
.	.	TRBV18	TRBJ1-2	TGTGCCAGCTCACCACTCGGGGGATATGGCTACACCTTC	CASSPLGGYGYTF
.	once	TRBV29-1	TRBJ2-7	TGCAGCGTTCGAAGTGGCGCCGAGCAGTACTTC	CSVRSGAEQYF